The 23 T cell receptor beta chains listed next were all sequenced from one sample in a study of PD-1 blockade in mismatch repair-deficient tumors. These receptors lack a known antigen. Assay used: immunoSEQ multiplex PCR; TCRdb lists only in-frame clones, some missing. This table holds some 10,000 clones, more than 75% found once. Time point defined: approximately ten-day in vitro stimulation with candidate neoantigen peptide 2. The sample here was cells cultured in vitro, taken from a patient treated with pembrolizumab. These receptor sequences come from an adult with mismatch repair-deficient cancer.

This clone turned up a few times. The chain has TRBV27 and TRBJ2-1; TRBD2 aligns across 12 bases. CDR3 length: 14 residues. Per the germline V gene, CDR1 is MNHEY and CDR2 is SMNVEV (reference sequence). J was trimmed by 7 bases and V by 7 bases; bases with no gene match: 5. CDR3 sequence (DNA): TGTGCCAGCACCCGGACTAGCGGGGTAAATGAGCAGTTCTTC. Its protein is CASTRTSGVNEQFF.

This sequence joins TRBV5-8 and TRBJ2-1, with 8 nucleotides matching TRBD1. The CDR3 covers 15 residues. Looked up from germline, CDR1 is SGHTS and CDR2 is YDEGEE. The trim removed 3 bases at V and 5 bases at J, leaving 7 bases unmatched. The CDR3 loop is CASSSPGQVDNEQFF. CDR3 nucleotides: TGTGCCAGCAGCTCCCCGGGACAGGTGGACAATGAGCAGTTCTTC.

The CDR3 is CASEGPGFLEQYF. CDR3 DNA: TGTGCCAGCGAAGGGCCGGGGTTTCTCGAGCAGTACTTC. V is TRBV7-2 and J is TRBJ2-7; the D gene is possibly TRBD2 (5 bases). CDR1 is SGHTA and CDR2 is FQGNSA in the germline V gene. This CDR3 has 13 residues. Deletions cut 8 bases from V and 6 bases from J, with 17 bases between.

The chain is built from TRBV2 and TRBJ1-1, with no clear D. Trimming removed 3 bases at V and 3 bases at J, with 14 bases between. Per the germline V gene, CDR1 is SNHLY and CDR2 is FYNNEI. This CDR3 has 15 amino acids. CDR3 residues: CASSDEGFGYTEAFF. CDR3 bases: TGTGCCAGCAGTGATGAAGGGTTTGGGTACACTGAAGCTTTCTTT.

V gene TRBV6-1 combines with J gene TRBJ1-6; unclear D gene. Germline V gene sequence: CDR1 MNHNS, CDR2 SASEGT. With 4 bases removed from V and 0 bases from J, the gap between germline ends came to 10 bases. The CDR3 runs to 16 residues. Here the CDR3 reads CASSAPANSYNSPLHF. As DNA, the CDR3 is TGTGCCAGCAGTGCCCCAGCCAACTCCTATAATTCACCCCTCCACTTT.

The J gene is TRBJ1-2, the V gene TRBV27; 9 bases line up with TRBD1. The CDR3 contains 15 residues. The V gene's germline CDR1 is MNHEY and CDR2 SMNVEV (reference sequence). V was clipped by 2 bases and J by 5 bases; unmatched bases: 6. CDR3 region: CASSLHTGGAYGYTF. CDR3 in DNA: TGTGCCAGCAGTTTACATACAGGGGGCGCTTATGGCTACACCTTC.

Only one count was recorded for this clone. The chain carries TRBV5-1 and TRBJ1-1, with D hard to call. The CDR3 consists of 14 residues. The V and J ends lost 0 bases and 4 bases respectively, with 10 bases between them. Germline CDR1 and CDR2: SGHRS and YFSETQ. The DNA for the CDR3 is TGCGCCAGCAGCTTGGTCGCGAGCGGCACTGAAGCTTTCTTT. Protein: CASSLVASGTEAFF.

The chain couples TRBV7-6 to TRBJ2-3; D may match TRBD1 or TRBD2 (6 bases each). The CDR3 has 15 amino acids. The V gene lost 4 bases and the J gene lost 7 bases, with 18 bases spanning the gap. In germline, CDR1 is SGHVS, CDR2 FNYEAQ. The CDR3 is CASSWGDGGGYTQYF. For the CDR3, the DNA is TGTGCCAGCAGCTGGGGCGACGGGGGCGGCTATACGCAGTATTTT. The complete variable domain, with remaining parts taken from reference TRBV7-6 and TRBJ2-3, reads GAGVSQSPRYKVTKRGQDVALRCDPISGHVSLYWYRQALGQGPEFLTYFNYEAQQDKSGLPNDRFSAERPEGSISTLTIQRTEQRDSAMYRCASSWGDGGGYTQYFGPGTRLTVL.

J is TRBJ2-3 and V is TRBV27; 8 bases are shared with TRBD1. Trimming removed 2 bases from V and 5 bases from J; junction bases left unmatched: 9. Germline V gene data show CDR1 as MNHEY and CDR2 as SMNVEV (reference sequence). This CDR3 is built from 16 residues. CDR3 in amino acids: CASSLQAGGREDTQYF. The CDR3 DNA reads TGTGCCAGCAGTTTACAAGCAGGGGGCAGGGAAGATACGCAGTATTTT.

The V gene is TRBV27, the J gene TRBJ2-1; a possible D gene is TRBD2 (6 bases). The CDR3 extends over 17 amino acids. From germline, CDR1 is MNHEY and CDR2 SMNVEV (reference sequence). V lost 2 bases to trimming and J lost 3 bases, with 17 bases between them. For the CDR3, the DNA is TGTGCCAGCAGTTTAGGGATACGAGCGGGTGGCTACAATGAGCAGTTCTTC. Translating gives CASSLGIRAGGYNEQFF.

This clone was seen only a few times. V is TRBV28 and J is TRBJ1-2; unclear D gene. The CDR3 contains 14 residues. Trimming removed 4 bases at V and 8 bases at J, with 17 bases between. Looked up from germline, CDR1 is MDHEN and CDR2 is SYDVKM. CDR3 DNA sequence: TGTGCCAGCAGTTCCTCCGGGTTGGGAGGGGGCTACACCTTC. Residues: CASSSSGLGGGYTF.

This clone was seen only a few times. The CDR3 reads CASSERTDEQYF. The CDR3, as DNA: TGTGCCAGCAGTGAAAGGACGGACGAGCAGTACTTC. The rearrangement uses TRBV2 and TRBJ2-7; the D is unclear. The CDR3 covers 12 residues. Per germline, CDR1 SNHLY and CDR2 FYNNEI. The V and J ends lost 2 bases and 5 bases respectively, with 7 bases between them.

V and J are TRBV19 and TRBJ2-5; the match to TRBD2 covers 8 bases. The length of the CDR3 is 13 residues. After removal of 9 bases from V and 1 base from J, the junction contained 4 bases not matched to a gene. Per the germline V gene, CDR1 is LNHDA and CDR2 is SQIVND (reference sequence). This CDR3 is CASAGGLQETQYF. The CDR3 DNA reads TGTGCCAGCGCGGGGGGACTCCAAGAGACCCAGTACTTC.

The rearrangement uses TRBV6-1 and TRBJ2-1; 9 bases line up with TRBD1. The V gene's germline CDR1 is MNHNS and CDR2 SASEGT. This CDR3 has 15 amino acids. V lost 7 bases and J lost 3; bases outside the gene matches: 7. The CDR3 region has the DNA TGTGCCAGCAACGTTGACAGGGGGAACTACAATGAGCAGTTCTTC. Translated: CASNVDRGNYNEQFF.

The chain has TRBV7-8 and TRBJ1-5; D unclear. Trimming took 3 bases from V and 7 from J, leaving 10 bases between them. CDR1 is SGHVS, CDR2 FQNEAQ, per germline. This CDR3 comprises 13 residues. CDR3: CASSFQAEQPQHF. For the CDR3, the DNA is TGTGCCAGCAGCTTTCAGGCGGAACAGCCCCAGCATTTT.

The V and J genes are TRBV27 and TRBJ2-3; D perhaps matches TRBD2 (5 bases). Germline CDR1 reads MNHEY; CDR2 reads SMNVEV (reference sequence). The CDR3 consists of 17 residues. Trimming removed 2 bases from V and 8 bases from J, with 23 bases in between. CDR3 nucleotides: TGTGCCAGCAGTTTAGGCCGAAGGGAGATGGGCCTAGTTACGCAGTATTTT. Amino acids: CASSLGRREMGLVTQYF.

This chain links TRBV18 with TRBJ2-2, with D uncertain. Germline-derived CDR1 and CDR2 are KGHSH and LQKENI. The germline V and J ends were trimmed by 6 bases and 8 bases, with 7 bases remaining between them. CDR3 length equals 11 residues. The CDR3 loop reads CASSARGELFF. The CDR3 DNA sequence: TGTGCCAGCTCCGCGAGGGGGGAGCTGTTTTTT.

The V call is TRBV6-1, the J call TRBJ2-7, with D perhaps TRBD1 (6 bases). There are 15 residues in the CDR3. V was pared by 2 bases and J by 0 bases, with 11 bases between. Germline-derived CDR1 and CDR2 are MNHNS and SASEGT. The CDR3 loop is CASSEWQGSSYEQYF. The CDR3 DNA reads TGTGCCAGCAGTGAATGGCAGGGGAGCTCCTACGAGCAGTACTTC.

The gene calls are TRBV18 and TRBJ2-2; D is uncertain. Germline CDR1 is KGHSH and CDR2 is LQKENI. The CDR3 loop spans 13 amino acids. V lost 0 bases and J lost 1, with 0 bases in between. Here the CDR3 DNA reads TGTGCCAGCTCACCACCGAACACCGGGGAGCTGTTTTTT. Translating gives CASSPPNTGELFF.

CDR3 nucleotide sequence: TGCGCCAGCAGCCAAGTTTCCCTAGCGGGAGTGGATGAGCAGTTCTTC. It translates to CASSQVSLAGVDEQFF. The genes are TRBV4-1 and TRBJ2-1; 10 nucleotides agree with TRBD2. V trimming: 1 base; J trimming: 8 bases; junction bases outside the gene matches: 8. This CDR3 spans 16 amino acids. The germline V gene encodes CDR1 MGHRA and CDR2 YSYEKL.

This sequence joins TRBV12-5 and TRBJ1-6; no clear D gene. The CDR3 covers 13 residues. V shed 1 base and J shed 7 bases, with 5 bases lying between them. The germline V gene encodes CDR1 LGHNT and CDR2 FRNRAP. CDR3 bases: TGTGCTAGTGGTTTGGAGGAGAATTCACCCCTCCACTTT. Protein product: CASGLEENSPLHF.

The rearrangement uses TRBV7-2 and TRBJ2-1, with a tentative D call TRBD1 (6 bases). Germline V gene sequence: CDR1 SGHTA, CDR2 FQGNSA. The CDR3 covers 14 residues. V was cut by 3 bases and J by 1 base, with 7 bases left in between. The DNA for the CDR3 is TGTGCCAGCAGCTTCGGACAGTCCTACAATGAGCAGTTCTTC. Translating it yields CASSFGQSYNEQFF.

The chain is built from TRBV6-5 and TRBJ1-3; D uncertain. Trimming cost V 0 bases and J 4 bases, with 10 bases left between them. The germline V gene encodes CDR1 MNHEY and CDR2 SVGAGI. This CDR3 has 15 amino acids. This CDR3 is CASSYSGSSGNTIYF. CDR3 DNA sequence: TGTGCCAGCAGTTACTCCGGAAGTTCGGGAAACACCATATATTTT.